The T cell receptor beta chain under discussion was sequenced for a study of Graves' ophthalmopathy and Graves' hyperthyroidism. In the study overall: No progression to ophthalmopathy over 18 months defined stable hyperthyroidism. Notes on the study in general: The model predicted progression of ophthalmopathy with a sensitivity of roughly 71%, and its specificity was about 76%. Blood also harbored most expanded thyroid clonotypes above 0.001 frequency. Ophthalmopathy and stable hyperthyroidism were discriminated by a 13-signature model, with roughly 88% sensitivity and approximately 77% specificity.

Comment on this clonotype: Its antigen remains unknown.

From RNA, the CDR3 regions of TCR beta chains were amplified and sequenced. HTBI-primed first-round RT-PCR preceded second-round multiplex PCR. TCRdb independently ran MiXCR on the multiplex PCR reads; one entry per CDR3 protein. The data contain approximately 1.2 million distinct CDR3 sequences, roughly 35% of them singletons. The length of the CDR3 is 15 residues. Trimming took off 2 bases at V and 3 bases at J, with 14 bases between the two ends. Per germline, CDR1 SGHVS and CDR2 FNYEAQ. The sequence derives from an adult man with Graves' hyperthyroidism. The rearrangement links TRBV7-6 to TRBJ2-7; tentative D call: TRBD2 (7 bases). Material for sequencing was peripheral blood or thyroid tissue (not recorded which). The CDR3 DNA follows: TGTGCCAGCAGCTTATCGGGGGGCTCCTACTACGAGCAGTACTTC. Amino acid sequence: CASSLSGGSYYEQYF. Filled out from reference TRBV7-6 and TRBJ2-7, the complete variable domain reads GAGVSQSPRYKVTKRGQDVALRCDPISGHVSLYWYRQALGQGPEFLTYFNYEAQQDKSGLPNDRFSAERPEGSISTLTIQRTEQRDSAMYRCASSLSGGSYYEQYFGPGTRLTVT.